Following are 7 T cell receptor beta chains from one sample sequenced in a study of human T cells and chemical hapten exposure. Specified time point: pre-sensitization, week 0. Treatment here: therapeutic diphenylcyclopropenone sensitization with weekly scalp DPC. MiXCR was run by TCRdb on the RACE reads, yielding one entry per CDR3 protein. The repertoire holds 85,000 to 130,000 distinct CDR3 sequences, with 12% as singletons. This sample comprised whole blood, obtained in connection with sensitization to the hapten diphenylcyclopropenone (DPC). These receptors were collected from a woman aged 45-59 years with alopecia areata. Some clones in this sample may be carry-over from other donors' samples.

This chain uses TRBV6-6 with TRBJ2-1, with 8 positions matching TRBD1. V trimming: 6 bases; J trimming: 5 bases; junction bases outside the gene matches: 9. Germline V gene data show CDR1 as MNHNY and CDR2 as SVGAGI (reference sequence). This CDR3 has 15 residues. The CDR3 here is CASSPRTGFNNEQFF. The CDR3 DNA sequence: TGTGCCAGCAGCCCACGGACAGGGTTTAACAATGAGCAGTTCTTC.

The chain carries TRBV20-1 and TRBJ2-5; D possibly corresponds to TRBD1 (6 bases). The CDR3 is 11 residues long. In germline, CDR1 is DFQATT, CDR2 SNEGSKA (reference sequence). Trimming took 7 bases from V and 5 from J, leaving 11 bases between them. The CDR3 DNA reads TGCAGTGTCAAGGGGGATGAGACCCAGTACTTC. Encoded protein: CSVKGDETQYF.

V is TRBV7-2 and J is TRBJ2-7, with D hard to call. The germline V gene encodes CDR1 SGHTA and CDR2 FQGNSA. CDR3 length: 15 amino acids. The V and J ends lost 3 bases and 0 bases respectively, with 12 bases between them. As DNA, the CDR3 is TGTGCCAGCAGCTTCCGGCAAATCAACTCCTACGAGCAGTACTTC. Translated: CASSFRQINSYEQYF. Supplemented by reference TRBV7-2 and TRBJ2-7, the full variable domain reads GAGVSQSPSNKVTEKGKDVELRCDPISGHTALYWYRQSLGQGLEFLIYFQGNSAPDKSGLPSDRFSAERTGGSVSTLTIQRTQQEDSAVYLCASSFRQINSYEQYFGPGTRLTVT.

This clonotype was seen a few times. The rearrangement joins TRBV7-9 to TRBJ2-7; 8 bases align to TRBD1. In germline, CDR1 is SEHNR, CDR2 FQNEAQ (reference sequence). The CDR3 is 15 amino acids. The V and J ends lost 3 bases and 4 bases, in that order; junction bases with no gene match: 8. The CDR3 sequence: CASSFPGQGLYEQYF. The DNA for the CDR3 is TGTGCCAGCAGCTTCCCAGGACAGGGTCTGTACGAGCAGTACTTC.

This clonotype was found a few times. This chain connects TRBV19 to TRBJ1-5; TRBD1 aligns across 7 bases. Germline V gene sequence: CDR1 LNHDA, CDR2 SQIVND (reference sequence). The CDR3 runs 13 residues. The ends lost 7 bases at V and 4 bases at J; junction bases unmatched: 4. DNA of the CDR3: TGTGCCAGTAATCAGGGGGTTAATCAGCCCCAGCATTTT. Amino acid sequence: CASNQGVNQPQHF.

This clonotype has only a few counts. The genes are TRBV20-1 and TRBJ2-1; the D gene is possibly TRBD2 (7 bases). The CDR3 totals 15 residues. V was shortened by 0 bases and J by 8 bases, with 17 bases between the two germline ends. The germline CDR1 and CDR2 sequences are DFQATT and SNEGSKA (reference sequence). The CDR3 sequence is CSARDRGATADEQFF. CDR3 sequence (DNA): TGCAGTGCTAGAGATCGGGGGGCCACGGCCGATGAGCAGTTCTTC.

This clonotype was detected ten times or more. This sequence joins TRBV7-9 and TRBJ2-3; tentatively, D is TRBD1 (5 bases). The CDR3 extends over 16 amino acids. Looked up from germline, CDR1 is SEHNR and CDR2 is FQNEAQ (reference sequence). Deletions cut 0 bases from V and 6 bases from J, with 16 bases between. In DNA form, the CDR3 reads TGTGCCAGCAGCTTAGCGAGACAGCCCCTTGGCGATACGCAGTATTTT. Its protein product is CASSLARQPLGDTQYF.